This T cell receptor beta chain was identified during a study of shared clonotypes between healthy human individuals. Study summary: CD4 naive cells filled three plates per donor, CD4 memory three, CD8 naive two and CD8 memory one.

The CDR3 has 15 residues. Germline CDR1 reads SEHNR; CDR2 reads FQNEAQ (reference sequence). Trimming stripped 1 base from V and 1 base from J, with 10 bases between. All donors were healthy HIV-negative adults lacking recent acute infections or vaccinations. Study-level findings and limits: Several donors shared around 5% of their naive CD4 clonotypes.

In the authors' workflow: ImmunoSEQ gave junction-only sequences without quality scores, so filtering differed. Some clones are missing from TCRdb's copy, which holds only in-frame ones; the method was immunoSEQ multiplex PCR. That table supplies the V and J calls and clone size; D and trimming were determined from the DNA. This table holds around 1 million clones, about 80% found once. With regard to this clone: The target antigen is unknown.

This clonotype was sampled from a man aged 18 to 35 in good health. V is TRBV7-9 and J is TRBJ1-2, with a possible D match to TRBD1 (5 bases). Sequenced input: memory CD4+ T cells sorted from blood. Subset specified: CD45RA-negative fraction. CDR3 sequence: CASSLDRNSNYGYTF. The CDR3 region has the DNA TGTGCCAGCAGCTTAGACAGGAATAGTAACTATGGCTACACCTTC.